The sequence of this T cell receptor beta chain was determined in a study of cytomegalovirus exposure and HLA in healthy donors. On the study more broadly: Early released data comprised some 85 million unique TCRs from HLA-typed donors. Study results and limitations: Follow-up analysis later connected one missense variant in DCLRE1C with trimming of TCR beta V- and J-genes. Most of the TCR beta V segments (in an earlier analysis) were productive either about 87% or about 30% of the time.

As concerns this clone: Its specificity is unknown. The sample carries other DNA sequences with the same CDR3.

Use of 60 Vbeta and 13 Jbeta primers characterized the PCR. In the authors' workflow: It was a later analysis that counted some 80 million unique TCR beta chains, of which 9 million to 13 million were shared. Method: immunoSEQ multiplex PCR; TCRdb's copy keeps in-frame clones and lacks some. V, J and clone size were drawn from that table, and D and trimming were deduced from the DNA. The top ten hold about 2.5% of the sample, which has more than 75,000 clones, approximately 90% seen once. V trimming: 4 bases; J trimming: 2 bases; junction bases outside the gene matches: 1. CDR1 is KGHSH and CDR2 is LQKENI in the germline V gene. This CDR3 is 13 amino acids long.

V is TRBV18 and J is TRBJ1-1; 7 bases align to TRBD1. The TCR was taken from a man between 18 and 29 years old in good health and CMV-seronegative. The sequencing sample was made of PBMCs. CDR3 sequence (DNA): TGTGCCAGCTCACGACAGGGCAACACTGAAGCTTTCTTT. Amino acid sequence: CASSRQGNTEAFF.